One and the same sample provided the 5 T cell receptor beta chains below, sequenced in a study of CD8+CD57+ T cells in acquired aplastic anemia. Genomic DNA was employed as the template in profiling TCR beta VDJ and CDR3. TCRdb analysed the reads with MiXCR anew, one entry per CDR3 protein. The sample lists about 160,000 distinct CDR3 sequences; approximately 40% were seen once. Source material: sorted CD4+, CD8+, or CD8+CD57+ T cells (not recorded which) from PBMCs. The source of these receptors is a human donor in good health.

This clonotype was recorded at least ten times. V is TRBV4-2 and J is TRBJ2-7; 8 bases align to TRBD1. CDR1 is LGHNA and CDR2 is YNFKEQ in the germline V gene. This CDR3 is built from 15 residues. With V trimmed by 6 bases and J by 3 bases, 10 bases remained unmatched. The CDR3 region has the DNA TGTGCCAGCAGGAAACCCGGGACAGGCCTCTACGAGCAGTACTTC. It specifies CASRKPGTGLYEQYF.

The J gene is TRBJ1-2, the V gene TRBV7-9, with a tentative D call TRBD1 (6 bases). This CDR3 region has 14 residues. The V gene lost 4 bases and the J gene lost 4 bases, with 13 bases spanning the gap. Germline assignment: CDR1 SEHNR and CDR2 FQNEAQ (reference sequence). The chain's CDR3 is CASSSDRIGYGYTF. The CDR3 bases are TGTGCCAGCAGCTCCGACAGGATCGGCTATGGCTACACCTTC.

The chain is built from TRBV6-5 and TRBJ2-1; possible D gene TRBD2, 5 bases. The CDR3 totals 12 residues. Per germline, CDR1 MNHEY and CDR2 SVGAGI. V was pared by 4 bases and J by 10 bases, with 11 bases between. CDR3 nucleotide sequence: TGTGCCAGCAGTTCTTCTAGCCGGGAGCAGTTCTTC. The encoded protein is CASSSSSREQFF.

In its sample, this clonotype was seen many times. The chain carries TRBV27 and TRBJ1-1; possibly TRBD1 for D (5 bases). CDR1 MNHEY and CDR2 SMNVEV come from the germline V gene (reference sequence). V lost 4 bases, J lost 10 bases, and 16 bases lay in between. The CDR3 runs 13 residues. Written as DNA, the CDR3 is TGTGCCAGCAGTTCGAAGACCACCCAGGGAGCTTTCTTT. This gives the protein CASSSKTTQGAFF.

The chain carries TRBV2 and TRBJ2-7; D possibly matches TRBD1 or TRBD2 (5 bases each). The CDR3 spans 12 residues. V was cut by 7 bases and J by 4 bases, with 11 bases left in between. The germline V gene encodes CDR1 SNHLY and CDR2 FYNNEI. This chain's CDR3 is CASNGGQYEQYF. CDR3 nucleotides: TGTGCCAGCAATGGGGGTCAATACGAGCAGTACTTC.